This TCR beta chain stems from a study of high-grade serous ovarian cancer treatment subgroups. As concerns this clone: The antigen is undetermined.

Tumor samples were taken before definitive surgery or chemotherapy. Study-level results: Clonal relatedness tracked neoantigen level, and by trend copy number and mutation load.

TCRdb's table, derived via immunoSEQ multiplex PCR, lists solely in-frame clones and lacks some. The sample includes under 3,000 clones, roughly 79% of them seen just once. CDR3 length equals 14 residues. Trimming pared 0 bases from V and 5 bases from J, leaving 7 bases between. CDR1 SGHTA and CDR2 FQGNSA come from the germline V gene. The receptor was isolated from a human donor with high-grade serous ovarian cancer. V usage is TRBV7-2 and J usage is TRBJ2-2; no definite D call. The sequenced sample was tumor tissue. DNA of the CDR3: TGTGCCAGCAGCTTAGCTAGTGGGACCGGGGAGCTGTTTTTT. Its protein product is CASSLASGTGELFF.